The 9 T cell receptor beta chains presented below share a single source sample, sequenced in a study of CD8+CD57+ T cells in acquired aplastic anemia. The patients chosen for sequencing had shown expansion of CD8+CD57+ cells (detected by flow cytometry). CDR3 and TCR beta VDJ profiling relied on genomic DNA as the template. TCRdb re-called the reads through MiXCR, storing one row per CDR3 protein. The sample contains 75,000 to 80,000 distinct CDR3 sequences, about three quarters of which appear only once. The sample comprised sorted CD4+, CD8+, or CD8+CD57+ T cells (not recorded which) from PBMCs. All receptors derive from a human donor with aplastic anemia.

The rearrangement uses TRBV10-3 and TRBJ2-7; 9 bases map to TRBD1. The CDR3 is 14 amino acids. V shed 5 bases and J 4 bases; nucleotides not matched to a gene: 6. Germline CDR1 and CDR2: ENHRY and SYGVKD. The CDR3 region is CAISIQGAAYEQYF. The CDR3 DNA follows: TGTGCCATCAGTATACAGGGGGCAGCATACGAGCAGTACTTC.

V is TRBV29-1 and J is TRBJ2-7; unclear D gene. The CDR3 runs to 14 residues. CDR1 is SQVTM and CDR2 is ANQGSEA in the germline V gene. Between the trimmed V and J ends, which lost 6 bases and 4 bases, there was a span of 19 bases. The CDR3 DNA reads TGCAGCGTCGGCCTTGTGTTGGCCAGTTACGAGCAGTACTTC. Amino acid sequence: CSVGLVLASYEQYF.

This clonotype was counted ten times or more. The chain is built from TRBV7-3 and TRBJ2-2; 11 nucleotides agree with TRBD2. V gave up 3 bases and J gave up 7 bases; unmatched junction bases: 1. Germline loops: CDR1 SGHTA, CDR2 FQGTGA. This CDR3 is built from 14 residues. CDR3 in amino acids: CASSLGTSGGELFF. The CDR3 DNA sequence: TGTGCCAGCAGCTTGGGGACTAGCGGCGGGGAGCTGTTTTTT.

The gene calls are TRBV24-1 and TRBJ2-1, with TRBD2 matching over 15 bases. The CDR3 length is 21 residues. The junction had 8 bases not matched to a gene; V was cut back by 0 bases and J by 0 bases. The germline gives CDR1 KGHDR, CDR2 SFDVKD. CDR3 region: CATSDLKGTSGGQLSYNEQFF. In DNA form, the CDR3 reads TGTGCCACCAGTGATTTGAAGGGGACTAGCGGGGGGCAGCTCTCCTACAATGAGCAGTTCTTC.

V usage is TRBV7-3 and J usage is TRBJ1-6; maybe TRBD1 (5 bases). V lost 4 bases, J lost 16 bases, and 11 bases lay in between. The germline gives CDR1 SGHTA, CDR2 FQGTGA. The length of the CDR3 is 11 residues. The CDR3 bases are TGTGCCAGCAGCTCCGGGGGAGGGCTCCACTTT. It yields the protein CASSSGGGLHF.

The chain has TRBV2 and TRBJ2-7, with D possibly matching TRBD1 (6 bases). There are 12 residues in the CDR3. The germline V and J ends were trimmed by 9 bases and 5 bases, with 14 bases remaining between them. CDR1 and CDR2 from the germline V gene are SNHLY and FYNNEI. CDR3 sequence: CARRKGVNEQYF. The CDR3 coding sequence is TGTGCCAGAAGAAAGGGGGTGAACGAGCAGTACTTC.

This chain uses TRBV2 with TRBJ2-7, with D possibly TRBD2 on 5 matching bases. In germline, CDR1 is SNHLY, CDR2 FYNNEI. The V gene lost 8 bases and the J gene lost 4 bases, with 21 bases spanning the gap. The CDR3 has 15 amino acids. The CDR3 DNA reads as TGTGCCAGCCCGAGGGTTCGGGAAGTCTCATACGAGCAGTACTTC. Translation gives CASPRVREVSYEQYF.

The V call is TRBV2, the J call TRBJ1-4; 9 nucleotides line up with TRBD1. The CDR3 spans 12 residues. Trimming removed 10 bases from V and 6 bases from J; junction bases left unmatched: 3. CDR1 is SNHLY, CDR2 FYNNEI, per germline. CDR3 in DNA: TGTGCCACGGGACAGGGCCATGAAAAACTGTTTTTT. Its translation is CATGQGHEKLFF.

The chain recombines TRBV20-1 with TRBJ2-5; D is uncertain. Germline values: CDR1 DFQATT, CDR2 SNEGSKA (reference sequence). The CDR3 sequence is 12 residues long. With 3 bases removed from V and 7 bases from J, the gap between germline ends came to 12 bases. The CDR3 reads CSARDGPGTQYF. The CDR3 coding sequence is TGCAGTGCTAGGGACGGTCCGGGGACCCAGTACTTC.